A selection of T cell receptor beta chains follows, all from one sample in a study of OX40 agonist ivuxolimab in advanced cancers. The protocol was immunoSEQ multiplex PCR, while the TCRdb copy is restricted to in-frame clones and leaves out a portion. The repertoire holds approximately 74,000 clones, 90% to 95% seen once, with less than 0.35% in the top ten. The material sequenced was CD4+ or CD8+ T cells sorted from blood, taken in a trial of the OX40 agonist ivuxolimab. The source is an adult with an advanced solid tumor such as melanoma, head and neck, liver or kidney cancer. Both conserved end residues are part of each CDR3. A D gene is named only where the DNA matches it firmly. Expanded clones are given a class, and other clones once, few, many or no size at all.

V gene,J gene,clone size,D gene,CDR3 protein,CDR3 DNA
TRBV6-1,TRBJ2-5,-,-,CAVHREGWETQYF,TGTGCCGTTCACAGGGAGGGCTGGGAGACCCAGTACTTC
TRBV5-4,TRBJ1-1,-,-,CASSLEGVNTEAFF,TGTGCCAGCAGCTTGGAGGGAGTGAACACTGAAGCTTTCTTT
TRBV18,TRBJ1-1,-,TRBD1,CASSPIPLGTGGSYTEAFF,TGTGCCAGCTCACCGATACCCTTAGGGACAGGGGGGTCCTACACTGAAGCTTTCTTT
TRBV19,TRBJ1-1,-,-,CASMGAGRFTEAFF,TGTGCCAGCATGGGGGCAGGGCGGTTTACTGAAGCTTTCTTT
TRBV10-3,TRBJ2-7,-,TRBD1,CAISDLQGTYEQYF,TGTGCCATCAGTGATTTACAGGGGACCTACGAGCAGTACTTC
TRBV27,TRBJ2-7,-,-,CASSLSSQISYEQYF,TGTGCCAGCAGTTTATCCTCGCAAATCTCCTACGAGCAGTACTTC
TRBV18,TRBJ1-5,-,-,CASSVDRSNQPQHF,TGTGCCAGCTCAGTAGACAGATCCAATCAGCCCCAGCATTTT
TRBV19,TRBJ1-5,-,-,CASSIVPGRGNQPQHF,TGTGCCAGTAGTATAGTTCCCGGTAGGGGCAATCAGCCCCAGCATTTT
TRBV5-1,TRBJ1-2,-,-,CASSPGTGSSYGYTF,TGCGCCAGCAGCCCGGGAACAGGGTCGAGCTATGGCTACACCTTC
TRBV11-2,TRBJ1-1,-,-,CASNGQMNTEAFF,TGTGCCAGCAACGGACAGATGAACACTGAAGCTTTCTTT
TRBV11-1,TRBJ2-3,-,-,CASSLAGTDTQYF,TGTGCCAGCAGCTTAGCTGGCACAGATACGCAGTATTTT
TRBV5-1,TRBJ1-2,-,-,CASSLAVQAGGYGYTF,TGCGCCAGCAGCTTGGCGGTTCAGGCCGGGGGCTATGGCTACACCTTC
TRBV7-2,TRBJ2-3,-,-,CASSSGNTDTQYF,TGTGCCAGCAGCTCCGGCAACACAGATACGCAGTATTTT
TRBV5-1,TRBJ2-6,-,-,CASSDGTPGANVLTF,TGCGCCAGCAGCGACGGGACTCCTGGGGCCAACGTCCTGACTTTC
TRBV11-2,TRBJ1-4,-,TRBD1,CASSQGQVAGKLFF,TGTGCCAGCAGCCAGGGACAGGTGGCCGGAAAACTGTTTTTT
TRBV5-1,TRBJ2-1,-,TRBD2,CASSLLAGAANEQFF,TGCGCCAGCAGCCTATTAGCGGGAGCTGCGAATGAGCAGTTCTTC
TRBV19,TRBJ2-5,-,-,CATSRDIQETQYF,TGTGCCACCTCAAGGGACATTCAAGAGACCCAGTACTTC
TRBV25-1,TRBJ1-4,-,-,CASSRWGEVELFF,TGTGCCAGCAGCAGGTGGGGGGAGGTGGAACTGTTTTTT
TRBV30,TRBJ1-5,-,TRBD1,CAWSLMGQLNQPQHF,TGTGCCTGGAGTCTCATGGGACAGCTCAATCAGCCCCAGCATTTT
TRBV7-2,TRBJ2-5,-,TRBD2,CASSLGVGGKQETQYF,TGTGCCAGCAGCTTAGGAGTGGGGGGGAAACAAGAGACCCAGTACTTC
TRBV28,TRBJ2-1,-,-,CASSFRQTNNEQFF,TGTGCCAGCAGTTTTCGTCAAACGAACAATGAGCAGTTCTTC
TRBV5-6,TRBJ1-1,-,-,CASSWTASTEAFF,TGTGCCAGCAGCTGGACAGCGAGCACTGAAGCTTTCTTT
TRBV5-1,TRBJ2-7,once,TRBD1,CASSFAAGGYEQYF,TGCGCCAGCAGCTTCGCGGCAGGGGGCTACGAGCAGTACTTC
TRBV19,TRBJ2-2,-,-,CASSIQGNTGELFF,TGTGCCAGTAGTATCCAGGGGAACACCGGGGAGCTGTTTTTT
TRBV14,TRBJ1-6,-,-,CASSQGQVNSPLHF,TGTGCCAGCAGCCAAGGACAGGTTAATTCACCCCTCCACTTT
TRBV5-1,TRBJ2-3,-,TRBD1,CASSFTGGADTQYF,TGCGCCAGCAGCTTTACAGGGGGCGCAGATACGCAGTATTTT
TRBV11-2,TRBJ2-7,-,TRBD1,CASSPLHRGTSYEQYF,TGTGCCAGCAGCCCCCTCCACAGGGGGACATCCTACGAGCAGTACTTC
TRBV7-2,TRBJ1-3,-,-,CASSKTQGEPGNTIYF,TGTGCCAGCAGTAAAACACAGGGCGAACCTGGAAACACCATATATTTT
TRBV9,TRBJ2-1,-,TRBD2,CASSATSGTEQFF,TGTGCCAGCAGCGCGACTAGCGGTACTGAGCAGTTCTTC
TRBV4-3,TRBJ1-2,-,-,CASSQSHHDSLYGYTF,TGCGCCAGCAGCCAGTCACATCACGACAGCCTCTATGGCTACACCTTC